This record concerns one T cell receptor beta chain sequence. The data were obtained in a study of blood T cell repertoires in COVID-19. Study background: COVID-19 samples, acute and convalescent, were from the United States, Italy and Spain. PBMCs, B-cell-depleted T cells, or T cells were the source of the cDNA or gDNA that made up the material.

As originally analysed: Amplified reference gene primers provided the basis for estimating nucleated cell counts. Clones were read by immunoSEQ multiplex PCR, and TCRdb kept only the in-frame ones, dropping some. V and J calls and clone size are given by that table; D and trimming were obtained from the DNA. Among 130,000 to 150,000 clones listed, about 90% were seen once. This clonotype originated in a man aged 45 to 65 with active or convalescent COVID-19. Sequenced material: peripheral blood.

The CDR3 spells CASSKVSGGRNYGYTF. The CDR3 coding sequence is TGTGCCAGCAGCAAAGTAAGCGGAGGGAGAAACTATGGCTACACCTTC. This chain links TRBV21-1 with TRBJ1-2. TRBV21-1 is shown as a pseudogene. The CDR3 loop spans 16 amino acids.